This T cell receptor (beta chain) derives from a study of T cells in Graves' hyperthyroidism and ophthalmopathy. Overall study findings and caveats: Blood also showed most of the thyroid clonotypes that were expanded above 0.001. Using 13 V-J features, a model discriminated ophthalmopathy from stable hyperthyroidism.

Germline V gene data show CDR1 as MGHRA and CDR2 as YSYEKL. The CDR3 spans 17 residues. Between the trimmed V and J ends, which lost 8 bases and 1 base, there was a span of 18 bases. In regard to this clonotype: Its antigen is as yet unknown.

Each diagnosis drew on symptoms, thyroxine, TRAb, thyroid ultrasound and orbital computed tomography findings. There were TCR beta CDR3 regions amplified from RNA transcripts. The HTBI set primed first-round TCR CDR3 RT-PCR. TCRdb ran MiXCR on the multiplex PCR reads and lists one entry per CDR3 protein. There are over 650,000 distinct CDR3 sequences in the sample; around 17% occur only once, and 8.4% lies in the top ten. The sample taken for sequencing was blood. The clonotype comes from a young man with Graves' hyperthyroidism. The gene calls are TRBV4-1 and TRBJ2-6; possibly TRBD1 for D (6 bases). CDR3 DNA: TGCGCCAGCCTTAAGGCCGGGACACCGTCTGGGGCCAACGTCCTGACTTTC. Translating it yields CASLKAGTPSGANVLTF.